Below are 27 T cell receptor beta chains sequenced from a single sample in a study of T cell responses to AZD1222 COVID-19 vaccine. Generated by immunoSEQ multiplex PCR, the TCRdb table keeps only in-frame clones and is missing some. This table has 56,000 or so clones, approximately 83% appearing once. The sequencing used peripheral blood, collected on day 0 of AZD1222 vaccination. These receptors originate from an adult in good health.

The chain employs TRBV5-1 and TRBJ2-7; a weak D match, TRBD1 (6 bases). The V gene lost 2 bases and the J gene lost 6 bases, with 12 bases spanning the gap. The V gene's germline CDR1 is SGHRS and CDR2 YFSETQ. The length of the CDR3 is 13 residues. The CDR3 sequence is CASSFGTTGEQYF. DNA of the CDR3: TGCGCCAGCAGCTTCGGGACAACGGGCGAGCAGTACTTC.

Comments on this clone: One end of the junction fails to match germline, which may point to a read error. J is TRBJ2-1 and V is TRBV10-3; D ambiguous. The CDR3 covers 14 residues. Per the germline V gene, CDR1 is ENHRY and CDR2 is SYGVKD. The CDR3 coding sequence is TGTGCCATCAGTGAGTCGAACGACGCGAATGTGCAGTTCTTC. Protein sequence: CAISESNDANVQFF.

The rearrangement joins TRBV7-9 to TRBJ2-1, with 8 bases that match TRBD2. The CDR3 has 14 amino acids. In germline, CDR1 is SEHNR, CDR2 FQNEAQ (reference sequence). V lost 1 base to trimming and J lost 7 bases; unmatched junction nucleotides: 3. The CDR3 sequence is CASSLGLASNEQFF. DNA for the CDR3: TGTGCCAGCAGCTTAGGACTAGCGTCAAATGAGCAGTTCTTC.

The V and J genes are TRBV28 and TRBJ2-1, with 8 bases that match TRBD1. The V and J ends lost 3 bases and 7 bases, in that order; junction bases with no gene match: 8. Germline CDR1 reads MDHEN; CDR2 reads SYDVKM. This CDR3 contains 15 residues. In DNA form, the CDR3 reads TGTGCCAGCAGTTTCCCAACGACAGGGGCGAATGAGCAGTTCTTC. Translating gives CASSFPTTGANEQFF.

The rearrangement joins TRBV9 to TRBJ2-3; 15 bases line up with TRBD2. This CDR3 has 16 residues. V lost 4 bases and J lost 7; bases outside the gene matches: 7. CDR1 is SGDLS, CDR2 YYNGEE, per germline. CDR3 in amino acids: CASSPGLAGGRNTQYF. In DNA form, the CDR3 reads TGTGCCAGCAGCCCCGGACTAGCGGGGGGGCGAAATACGCAGTATTTT.

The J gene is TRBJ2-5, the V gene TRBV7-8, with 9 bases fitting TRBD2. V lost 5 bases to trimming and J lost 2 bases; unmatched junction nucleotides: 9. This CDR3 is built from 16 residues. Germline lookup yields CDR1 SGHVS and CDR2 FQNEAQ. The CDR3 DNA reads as TGTGCCAGCAGCACCGACGGAACTAGCGGGCAAGAGACCCAGTACTTC. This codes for CASSTDGTSGQETQYF.

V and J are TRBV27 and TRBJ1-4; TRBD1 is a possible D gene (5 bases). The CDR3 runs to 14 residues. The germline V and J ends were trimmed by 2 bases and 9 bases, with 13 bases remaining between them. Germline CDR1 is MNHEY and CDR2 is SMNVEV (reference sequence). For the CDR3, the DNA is TGTGCCAGCAGTTTAGTAGGGGTTGGGAAAAAACTGTTTTTT. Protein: CASSLVGVGKKLFF. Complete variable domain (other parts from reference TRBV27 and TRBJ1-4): EAQVTQNPRYLITVTGKKLTVTCSQNMNHEYMSWYRQDPGLGLRQIYYSMNVEVTDKGDVPEGYKVSRKEKRNFPLILESPSPNQTSLYFCASSLVGVGKKLFFGSGTQLSVL.

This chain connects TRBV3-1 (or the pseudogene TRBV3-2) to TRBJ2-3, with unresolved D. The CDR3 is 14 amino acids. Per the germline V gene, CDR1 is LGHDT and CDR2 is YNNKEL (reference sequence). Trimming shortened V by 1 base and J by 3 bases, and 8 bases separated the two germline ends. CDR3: CASSQGPATDTQYF. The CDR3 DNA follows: TGTGCCAGCAGCCAAGGCCCAGCAACAGATACGCAGTATTTT.

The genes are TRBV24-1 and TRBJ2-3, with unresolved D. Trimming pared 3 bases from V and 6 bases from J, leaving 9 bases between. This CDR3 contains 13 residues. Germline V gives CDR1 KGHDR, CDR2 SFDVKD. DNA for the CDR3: TGTGCCACCAGTGATCCGCCGGTTGATACGCAGTATTTT. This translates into CATSDPPVDTQYF.

The CDR3 loop reads CASSFGGSSYNSPLHF. Here the CDR3 DNA reads TGTGCCAGCAGTTTCGGAGGGAGCTCCTATAATTCACCCCTCCACTTT. This chain links TRBV28 with TRBJ1-6; D is uncertain. The CDR3 extends over 16 amino acids. The V gene lost 3 bases and the J gene lost 0 bases, with 9 bases spanning the gap. Germline V gene sequence: CDR1 MDHEN, CDR2 SYDVKM.

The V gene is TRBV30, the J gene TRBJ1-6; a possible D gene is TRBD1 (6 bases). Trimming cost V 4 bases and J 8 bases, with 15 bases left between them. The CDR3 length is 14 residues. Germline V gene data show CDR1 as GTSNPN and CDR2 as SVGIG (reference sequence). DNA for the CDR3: TGTGCCTGGAACGACTACAGGGTATATTCACCCCTCCACTTT. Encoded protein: CAWNDYRVYSPLHF.

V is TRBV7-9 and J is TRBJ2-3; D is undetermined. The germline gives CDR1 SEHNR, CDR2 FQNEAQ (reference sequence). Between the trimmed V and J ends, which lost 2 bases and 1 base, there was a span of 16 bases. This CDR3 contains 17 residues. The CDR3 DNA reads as TGTGCCAGCAGCTTATATCTCGACTCCGGAGGCACAGATACGCAGTATTTT. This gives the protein CASSLYLDSGGTDTQYF. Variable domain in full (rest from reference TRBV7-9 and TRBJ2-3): DTGVSQNPRHKITKRGQNVTFRCDPISEHNRLYWYRQTLGQGPEFLTYFQNEAQLEKSRLLSDRFSAERPKGSFSTLEIQRTEQGDSAMYLCASSLYLDSGGTDTQYFGPGTRLTVL.

The CDR3 nucleotides are TGTGCCAGCGGGAGCCCGAGGTTGGACAGACCGAACACCGGGGAGCTGTTTTTT. Translating it yields CASGSPRLDRPNTGELFF. The chain carries TRBV28 and TRBJ2-2; tentative D call: TRBD1 (6 bases). Germline CDR1 and CDR2: MDHEN and SYDVKM. The V and J ends lost 8 bases and 0 bases respectively, with 22 bases between them. The CDR3 length is 18 residues.

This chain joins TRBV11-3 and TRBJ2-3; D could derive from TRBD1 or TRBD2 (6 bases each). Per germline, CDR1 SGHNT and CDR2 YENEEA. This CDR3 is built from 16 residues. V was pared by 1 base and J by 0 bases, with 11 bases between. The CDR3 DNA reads TGTGCCAGCAGCTTAGGGGGGGCCCTAAGCACAGATACGCAGTATTTT. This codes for CASSLGGALSTDTQYF.

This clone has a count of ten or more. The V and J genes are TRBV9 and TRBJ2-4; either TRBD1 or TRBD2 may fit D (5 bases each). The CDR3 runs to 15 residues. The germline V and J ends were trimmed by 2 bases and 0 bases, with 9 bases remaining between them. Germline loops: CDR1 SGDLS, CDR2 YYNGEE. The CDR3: CASSVRGLAKNIQYF. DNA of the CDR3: TGTGCCAGCAGCGTGAGGGGCCTAGCCAAAAACATTCAGTACTTC.

CDR3 loop: CASSWTGTGESYTF. For the CDR3, the DNA is TGTGCCAGCAGCTGGACCGGGACAGGGGAGAGCTACACCTTC. V is TRBV7-9 and J is TRBJ1-2; 10 bases match TRBD1. The CDR3 is 14 amino acids. Germline V lookup: CDR1 SEHNR, CDR2 FQNEAQ (reference sequence). V lost 4 bases and J lost 9; bases outside the gene matches: 8.

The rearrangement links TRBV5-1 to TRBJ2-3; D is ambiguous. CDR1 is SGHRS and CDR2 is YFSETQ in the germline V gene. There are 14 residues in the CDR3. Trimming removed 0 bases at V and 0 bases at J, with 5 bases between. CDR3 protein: CASSLGLSTDTQYF. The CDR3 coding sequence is TGCGCCAGCAGCTTGGGACTGAGCACAGATACGCAGTATTTT. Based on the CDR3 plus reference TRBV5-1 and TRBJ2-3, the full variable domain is KAGVTQTPRYLIKTRGQQVTLSCSPISGHRSVSWYQQTPGQGLQFLFEYFSETQRNKGNFPGRFSGRQFSNSRSEMNVSTLELGDSALYLCASSLGLSTDTQYFGPGTRLTVL.

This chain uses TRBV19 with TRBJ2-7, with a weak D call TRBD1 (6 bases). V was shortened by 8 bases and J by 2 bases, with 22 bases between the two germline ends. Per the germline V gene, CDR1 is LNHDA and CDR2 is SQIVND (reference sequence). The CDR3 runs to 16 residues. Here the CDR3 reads CASSSPPDAGAYEQYF. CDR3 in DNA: TGTGCCAGTTCGTCCCCCCCGGACGCAGGGGCCTACGAGCAGTACTTC.

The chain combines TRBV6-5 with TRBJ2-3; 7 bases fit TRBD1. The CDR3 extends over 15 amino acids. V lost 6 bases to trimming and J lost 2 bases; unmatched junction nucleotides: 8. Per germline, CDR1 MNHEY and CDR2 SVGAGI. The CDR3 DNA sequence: TGTGCCAGCAGGCGCGACAGGGCGATCACAGATACGCAGTATTTT. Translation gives CASRRDRAITDTQYF.

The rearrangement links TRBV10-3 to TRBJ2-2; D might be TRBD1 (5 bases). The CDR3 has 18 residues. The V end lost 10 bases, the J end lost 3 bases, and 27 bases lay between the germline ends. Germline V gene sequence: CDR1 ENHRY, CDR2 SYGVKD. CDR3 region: CATPASIELEGDTGELFF. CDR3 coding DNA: TGTGCCACCCCAGCTTCGATTGAGCTGGAAGGGGACACCGGGGAGCTGTTTTTT.

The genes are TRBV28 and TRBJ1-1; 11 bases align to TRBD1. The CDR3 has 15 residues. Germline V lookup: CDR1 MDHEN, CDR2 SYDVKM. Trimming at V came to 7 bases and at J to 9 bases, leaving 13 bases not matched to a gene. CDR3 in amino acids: CASTSPEGQGAKAFF. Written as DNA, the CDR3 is TGTGCCAGCACCTCCCCGGAAGGACAGGGGGCGAAAGCTTTCTTT.

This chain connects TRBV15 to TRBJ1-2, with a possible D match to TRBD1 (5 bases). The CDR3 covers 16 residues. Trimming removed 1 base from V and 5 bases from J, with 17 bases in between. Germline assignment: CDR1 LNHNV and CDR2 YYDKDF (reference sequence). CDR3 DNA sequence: TGTGCCACCAGCAGAGCCTATGGGGGAAGGGAGTATGGCTACACCTTC. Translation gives CATSRAYGGREYGYTF.

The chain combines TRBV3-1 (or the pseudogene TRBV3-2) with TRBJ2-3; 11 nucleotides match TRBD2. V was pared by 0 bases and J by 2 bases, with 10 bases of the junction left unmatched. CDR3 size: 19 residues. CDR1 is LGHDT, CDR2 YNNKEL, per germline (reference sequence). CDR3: CASSQEQPTSGDHTDTQYF. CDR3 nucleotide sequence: TGTGCCAGCAGCCAAGAACAACCGACTAGCGGGGATCACACAGATACGCAGTATTTT.

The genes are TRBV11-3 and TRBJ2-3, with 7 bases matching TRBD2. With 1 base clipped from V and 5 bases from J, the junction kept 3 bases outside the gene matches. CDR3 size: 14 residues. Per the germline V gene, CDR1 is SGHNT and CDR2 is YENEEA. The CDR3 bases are TGTGCCAGCAGCTTAGCTGGGGGGGGAGATACGCAGTATTTT. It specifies CASSLAGGGDTQYF. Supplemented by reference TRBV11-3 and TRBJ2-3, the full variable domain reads EAGVVQSPRYKIIEKKQPVAFWCNPISGHNTLYWYLQNLGQGPELLIRYENEEAVDDSQLPKDRFSAERLKGVDSTLKIQPAELGDSAVYLCASSLAGGGDTQYFGPGTRLTVL.

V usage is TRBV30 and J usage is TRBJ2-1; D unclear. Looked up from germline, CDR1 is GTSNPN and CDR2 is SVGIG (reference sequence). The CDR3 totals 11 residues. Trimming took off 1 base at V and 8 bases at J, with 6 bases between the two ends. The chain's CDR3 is CAWSEGYEQFF. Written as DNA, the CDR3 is TGTGCCTGGAGTGAGGGTTATGAGCAGTTCTTC.

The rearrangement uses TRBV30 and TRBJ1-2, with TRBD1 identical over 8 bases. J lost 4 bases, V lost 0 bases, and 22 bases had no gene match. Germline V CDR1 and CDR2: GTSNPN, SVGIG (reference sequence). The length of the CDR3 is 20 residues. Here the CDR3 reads CAWSVLPLRGRETRVYGYTF. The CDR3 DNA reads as TGTGCCTGGAGTGTCCTACCCCTCAGGGGGCGCGAAACAAGGGTCTATGGCTACACCTTC. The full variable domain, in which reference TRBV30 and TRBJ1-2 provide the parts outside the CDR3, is SQTIHQWPATLVQPVGSPLSLECTVEGTSNPNLYWYRQAAGRGLQLLFYSVGIGQISSEVPQNLSASRPQDRQFILSSKKLLLSDSGFYLCAWSVLPLRGRETRVYGYTFGSGTRLTVV.

CDR3 nucleotides: TGTGCCAGCAGTTCGGGGACTACCTTTCTCAATGAGCAGTTCTTC. Encoded protein: CASSSGTTFLNEQFF. The chain carries TRBV2 and TRBJ2-1; 7 bases are a match to TRBD2. J was trimmed by 6 bases and V by 5 bases; bases with no gene match: 10. Germline values: CDR1 SNHLY, CDR2 FYNNEI. The CDR3 consists of 15 residues.